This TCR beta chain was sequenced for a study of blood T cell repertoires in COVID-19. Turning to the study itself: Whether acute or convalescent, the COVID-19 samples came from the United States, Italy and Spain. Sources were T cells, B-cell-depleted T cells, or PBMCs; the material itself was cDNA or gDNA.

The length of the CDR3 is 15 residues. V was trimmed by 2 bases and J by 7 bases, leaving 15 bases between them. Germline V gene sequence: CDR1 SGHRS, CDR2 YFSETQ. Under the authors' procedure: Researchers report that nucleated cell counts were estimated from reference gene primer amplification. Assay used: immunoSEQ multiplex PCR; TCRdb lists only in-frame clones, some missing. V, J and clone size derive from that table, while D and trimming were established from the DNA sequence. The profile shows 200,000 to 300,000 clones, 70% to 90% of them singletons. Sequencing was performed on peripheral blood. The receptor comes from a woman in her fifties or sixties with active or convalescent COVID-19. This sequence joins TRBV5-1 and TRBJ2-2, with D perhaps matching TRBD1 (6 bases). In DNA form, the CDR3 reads TGCGCCAGCAGCTTTGTGGGACAAAGAGGCGGGGAGCTGTTTTTT. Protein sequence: CASSFVGQRGGELFF.